One sample yielded the 15 T cell receptor beta chains listed below, sequenced in a study of T cells in Graves' hyperthyroidism and ophthalmopathy. Using RNA transcripts as the source, TCR beta CDR3 regions were amplified. Using the HTBI primer set, a first-round RT-PCR was run on the TCR CDR3. A single record per CDR3 protein comes from TCRdb applying MiXCR to the multiplex PCR reads. The sample shows about 210,000 distinct CDR3 sequences, more than 15% of them seen only once. Sequencing used blood. Receptor source: a man in his fifties with Graves' hyperthyroidism.

There are many counts of this clonotype. V and J are TRBV20-1 and TRBJ1-5; a weak D match, TRBD1 (6 bases). The germline CDR1 and CDR2 sequences are DFQATT and SNEGSKA (reference sequence). The CDR3 sequence is 14 residues long. The V end was cut by 1 base, the J end by 2 bases, with 9 bases between. CDR3 sequence (DNA): TGCAGTGCTAGAGGGGGGGGCGGCAATCAGCCCCAGCATTTT. Its protein is CSARGGGGNQPQHF.

This clonotype appeared once. The rearrangement joins TRBV7-2 to TRBJ2-7; possible D gene TRBD1, 6 bases. The CDR3 is 15 amino acids. Per the germline V gene, CDR1 is SGHTA and CDR2 is FQGNSA. Trimming left V 7 bases short and J 3 bases short, with 19 bases between. The CDR3 sequence is CASTRGQGSLYEQYF. As DNA, the CDR3 is TGTGCCAGCACCAGGGGTCAGGGCTCCCTCTACGAGCAGTACTTC.

This clonotype was counted many times. The chain joins TRBV2 to TRBJ1-2, with D uncertain. V lost 6 bases to trimming and J lost 3 bases, with 20 bases between them. CDR3 length: 16 residues. The germline CDR1 and CDR2 sequences are SNHLY and FYNNEI. The CDR3 loop reads CASSYSRTTRDYGYTF. CDR3 DNA sequence: TGTGCCAGCAGCTACTCCCGGACGACAAGGGACTATGGCTACACCTTC.

The sample holds a few counts of this clonotype. This rearrangement joins TRBV7-2 to TRBJ2-3; D is ambiguous. Germline assignment: CDR1 SGHTA and CDR2 FQGNSA. CDR3 size: 15 residues. The ends were cut back, 0 bases at V and 0 bases at J, with 7 bases in the middle. CDR3 residues: CASSLALLSTDTQYF. CDR3 nucleotides: TGTGCCAGCAGCTTAGCTTTGCTGAGCACAGATACGCAGTATTTT.

This clonotype has ten or more counts. The V gene is TRBV9, the J gene TRBJ2-7; 8 bases are a match to TRBD2. CDR3 length: 15 amino acids. The ends lost 3 bases at V and 3 bases at J; junction bases unmatched: 8. Germline V gene data show CDR1 as SGDLS and CDR2 as YYNGEE. The DNA of the CDR3 is TGTGCCAGCAGCGCCGGGGGGGTAGGGAGCTACGAGCAGTACTTC. It translates to CASSAGGVGSYEQYF.

This chain links TRBV6-1 with TRBJ2-7; a possible D gene is TRBD1 (6 bases). This CDR3 has 13 residues. Germline V gene lookup returns CDR1 MNHNS and CDR2 SASEGT. Deletions cut 6 bases from V and 2 bases from J, with 11 bases between. The CDR3 loop reads CASSRTDTYEQYF. As DNA, the CDR3 is TGTGCCAGCAGCAGGACAGATACCTACGAGCAGTACTTC.

This clonotype was seen many times. This chain uses TRBV7-9 with TRBJ2-7, with a weak D call TRBD2 (6 bases). CDR3 length: 13 residues. Germline CDR1 reads SEHNR; CDR2 reads FQNEAQ (reference sequence). V lost 5 bases and J 4 bases, leaving 12 bases between the germline ends. CDR3 bases: TGTGCCAGCAGCCACGCTCTAGCGTACGAGCAGTACTTC. Protein sequence: CASSHALAYEQYF.

In its sample, this clonotype was seen a few times. CDR3 in DNA: TGCAGTGCTTCAAATCAGGGGATCGGAAACACCATATATTTT. Amino acids: CSASNQGIGNTIYF. This chain connects TRBV20-1 to TRBJ1-3; D might be TRBD1 (6 bases). The CDR3 sequence is 14 residues long. Trimming shortened V by 5 bases and J by 4 bases, and 15 bases separated the two germline ends. Germline V gene lookup returns CDR1 DFQATT and CDR2 SNEGSKA (reference sequence).

This clonotype was picked up many times. The CDR3: CASSSGLAGYSYEQYF. The CDR3 DNA reads as TGTGCCAGCAGCAGCGGACTAGCGGGATACAGCTACGAGCAGTACTTC. The V gene is TRBV2, the J gene TRBJ2-7; the match to TRBD2 covers 12 bases. Germline loops: CDR1 SNHLY, CDR2 FYNNEI. The CDR3 has 16 residues. After removal of 6 bases from V and 3 bases from J, the junction contained 9 bases not matched to a gene. The full variable domain, rest sourced from reference TRBV2 and TRBJ2-7, is EPEVTQTPSHQVTQMGQEVILRCVPISNHLYFYWYRQILGQKVEFLVSFYNNEISEKSEIFDDQFSVERPDGSNFTLKIRSTKLEDSAMYFCASSSGLAGYSYEQYFGPGTRLTVT.

This clonotype was picked up many times. The chain is built from TRBV2 and TRBJ2-3; TRBD2 might be the D (6 bases). CDR3 length equals 12 residues. Germline loops: CDR1 SNHLY, CDR2 FYNNEI. V was cut by 5 bases and J by 5 bases, with 8 bases left in between. CDR3 residues: CASSPTRDTQYF. As DNA, the CDR3 is TGTGCCAGCAGTCCGACTAGAGATACGCAGTATTTT.

This clonotype showed up just a few times. The chain links TRBV10-3 to TRBJ2-2; D is perhaps TRBD1 (5 bases). CDR3 length equals 14 residues. Per the germline V gene, CDR1 is ENHRY and CDR2 is SYGVKD. V lost 4 bases and J 0 bases, leaving 6 bases between the germline ends. CDR3 DNA sequence: TGTGCCATCAGTGGGACATCGAACACCGGGGAGCTGTTTTTT. Translated: CAISGTSNTGELFF.

This clonotype was seen repeatedly, ten times or more. The V gene is TRBV5-1, the J gene TRBJ2-1; TRBD2 agrees at 9 bases. J was trimmed by 2 bases and V by 1 base; bases with no gene match: 19. Germline CDR1 reads SGHRS; CDR2 reads YFSETQ. The CDR3 totals 21 residues. CDR3 DNA: TGCGCCAGCAGCTTGTATGTCGCATCTAGCGGGGACGGTGGGCCCTACAATGAGCAGTTCTTC. Translation gives CASSLYVASSGDGGPYNEQFF.

This clonotype was observed at least ten times. V and J are TRBV5-1 and TRBJ1-1; no clear D. Trimming stripped 0 bases from V and 8 bases from J, with 8 bases between. In germline, CDR1 is SGHRS, CDR2 YFSETQ. The CDR3 consists of 12 residues. CDR3 sequence: CASSLGVGEAFF. The CDR3 bases are TGCGCCAGCAGCTTGGGGGTTGGGGAAGCTTTCTTT.

This clonotype was found many times. The V and J genes are TRBV7-9 and TRBJ2-1, with 12 positions matching TRBD2. Germline loops: CDR1 SEHNR, CDR2 FQNEAQ (reference sequence). This CDR3 has 15 residues. The J segment lost 8 bases and the V segment lost 7 bases, leaving 9 bases of the junction unmatched. CDR3 in amino acids: CASTKWRLAGDEQFF. The CDR3 DNA reads as TGTGCCAGCACCAAATGGAGACTAGCGGGAGATGAGCAGTTCTTC.

This clonotype was counted ten times or more. V and J are TRBV6-1 and TRBJ2-2; the D is unclear. Trimming removed 5 bases from V and 0 bases from J, with 10 bases in between. The CDR3 is made up of 15 amino acids. Germline CDR1 MNHNS, CDR2 SASEGT. The CDR3 coding sequence is TGTGCCAGCAGTTATCTGGTTACGAACACCGGGGAGCTGTTTTTT. Translating it yields CASSYLVTNTGELFF.